The 21 T cell receptor beta chains below all came from one sample that was sequenced in a study of blood T cell repertoires in COVID-19. Method: immunoSEQ multiplex PCR; TCRdb's copy keeps in-frame clones and lacks some. The sample shows 160,000 or so clones, around 85% of them seen only once. Input material: peripheral blood. Every receptor here comes from a man in his fifties or sixties with active or convalescent COVID-19.

The table lists this clone with a few counts. V and J are TRBV28 and TRBJ2-7; TRBD1 matches 10 bases. Germline V gene lookup returns CDR1 MDHEN and CDR2 SYDVKM. CDR3 length: 19 amino acids. The ends lost 5 bases at V and 1 base at J; junction bases unmatched: 17. As DNA, the CDR3 is TGTGCCAGCAGTCTCATCCCCTTGGACAGGGGGTCGGGTTCCTACGAGCAGTACTTC. Protein sequence: CASSLIPLDRGSGSYEQYF.

This chain joins TRBV18 and TRBJ2-1; 10 nucleotides align to TRBD2. This CDR3 has 15 residues. The V and J ends lost 3 bases and 6 bases, in that order; junction bases with no gene match: 5. The germline gives CDR1 KGHSH, CDR2 LQKENI. CDR3 loop: CASSPTSGNTNEQFF. CDR3 in DNA: TGTGCCAGCTCACCCACTAGCGGGAATACCAATGAGCAGTTCTTC.

This chain uses TRBV2 with TRBJ2-2; D possibly corresponds to TRBD2 (6 bases). V was clipped by 6 bases and J by 0 bases, with 17 bases between them. The CDR3 length is 17 residues. Germline V gene sequence: CDR1 SNHLY, CDR2 FYNNEI. The CDR3 coding sequence is TGTGCCAGCAGCCCCGGACTATTTAAGCCGAACACCGGGGAGCTGTTTTTT. Protein product: CASSPGLFKPNTGELFF.

This chain joins TRBV5-1 and TRBJ1-2; 8 nucleotides match TRBD1. The CDR3 length is 14 residues. Trimming removed 3 bases from V and 5 bases from J; junction bases left unmatched: 6. The V gene's germline CDR1 is SGHRS and CDR2 YFSETQ. The DNA of the CDR3 is TGCGCCAGCAGCTCCCGGGACAGGCCATATGGCTACACCTTC. Residues: CASSSRDRPYGYTF.

The J gene is TRBJ2-3, the V gene TRBV19; 13 bases agree with TRBD2. In germline, CDR1 is LNHDA, CDR2 SQIVND (reference sequence). The CDR3 extends over 16 amino acids. Trimming cost V 4 bases and J 3 bases; bases outside gene matches: 4. The CDR3 DNA reads as TGTGCCAGTAGTAAGGGGACTAGCGGGGTTACAGATACGCAGTATTTT. It yields the protein CASSKGTSGVTDTQYF.

This clone appeared a few times. CDR3 region: CASSPTGIPNTGELFF. Here the CDR3 DNA reads TGTGCCAGCAGCCCTACCGGGATCCCAAACACCGGGGAGCTGTTTTTT. The chain uses TRBV7-6 and TRBJ2-2; D possibly corresponds to TRBD2 (5 bases). V lost 5 bases to trimming and J lost 2 bases, with 15 bases between them. The CDR3 is 16 residues long. Looked up from germline, CDR1 is SGHVS and CDR2 is FNYEAQ.

The chain uses TRBV7-2 and TRBJ2-3, with 9 bases lining up with TRBD2. From germline, CDR1 is SGHTA and CDR2 FQGNSA. Losses at the gene ends were 0 bases for V and 2 bases for J; bases not matched to a gene: 3. The CDR3 has 16 residues. CDR3 DNA: TGTGCCAGCAGCTTAGCGCTAGCGGGGATCACAGATACGCAGTATTTT. It specifies CASSLALAGITDTQYF.

As to this clone: Sequence at one end of the junction differs from germline and may be a read error. This CDR3 reads CASSPLTDSSAFF. For the CDR3, the DNA is TGTGCTAGCAGCCCTCTAACTGACAGCTCGGCTTTCTTT. The chain links TRBV7-7 to TRBJ1-1; D may be TRBD1 (5 bases). Germline values: CDR1 SSHAT, CDR2 FNYEAQ (reference sequence). The CDR3 runs to 13 residues.

As for this clone: Distinct nucleotide sequences in the sample also encode this CDR3. The rearrangement links TRBV7-9 to TRBJ1-3; D uncertain. V was pared by 1 base and J by 2 bases, with 9 bases between. Germline values: CDR1 SEHNR, CDR2 FQNEAQ (reference sequence). The CDR3 contains 15 residues. The CDR3 here is CASSLGETAGNTIYF. CDR3 bases: TGTGCCAGCAGCTTAGGGGAGACTGCTGGAAACACCATATATTTT. Full variable domain (remainder filled in from reference TRBV7-9 and TRBJ1-3): DTGVSQNPRHKITKRGQNVTFRCDPISEHNRLYWYRQTLGQGPEFLTYFQNEAQLEKSRLLSDRFSAERPKGSFSTLEIQRTEQGDSAMYLCASSLGETAGNTIYFGEGSWLTVV.

The chain combines TRBV6-1 with TRBJ2-1; D is uncertain. V lost 0 bases, J lost 3 bases, and 9 bases lay in between. The CDR3 totals 15 residues. Germline CDR1 is MNHNS and CDR2 is SASEGT. CDR3 region: CASSEAAGDYNEQFF. The CDR3, as DNA: TGTGCCAGCAGTGAAGCGGCAGGTGACTACAATGAGCAGTTCTTC.

This sequence joins TRBV19 and TRBJ2-3, with 7 bases matching TRBD2. CDR1 and CDR2 (germline): LNHDA, SQIVND (reference sequence). This CDR3 spans 16 amino acids. V gave up 3 bases and J gave up 0 bases; unmatched junction bases: 6. The CDR3 is CASSINEGGSTDTQYF. The CDR3 nucleotides are TGTGCCAGTAGTATCAACGAGGGAGGGAGCACAGATACGCAGTATTTT.

The chain uses TRBV19 and TRBJ1-1; D gene uncertain. The germline CDR1 and CDR2 sequences are LNHDA and SQIVND (reference sequence). This CDR3 has 14 amino acids. The ends were cut back, 6 bases at V and 1 base at J, with 12 bases in the middle. The CDR3 DNA is TGTGCCAGTAGGGGTTTTCGGGGGAACACTGAAGCTTTCTTT. Its translation is CASRGFRGNTEAFF.

J is TRBJ1-1 and V is TRBV9, with unresolved D. The germline CDR1 and CDR2 sequences are SGDLS and YYNGEE. The CDR3 length is 15 residues. Trimming left V 3 bases short and J 1 base short, with 13 bases between. The CDR3 DNA follows: TGTGCCAGCAGCGGAGCACCCACGGGGAACACTGAAGCTTTCTTT. Its translation: CASSGAPTGNTEAFF.

The gene calls are TRBV7-2 and TRBJ2-1; D gene unclear. Trimming shortened V by 5 bases and J by 0 bases, and 11 bases separated the two germline ends. Germline-derived CDR1 and CDR2 are SGHTA and FQGNSA. The CDR3 totals 15 residues. This chain's CDR3 is CASSLVWSSYNEQFF. In DNA form, the CDR3 reads TGTGCCAGCAGCCTCGTTTGGAGCTCCTACAATGAGCAGTTCTTC. Looking up the rest from reference TRBV7-2 and TRBJ2-1 gives the full variable domain: GAGVSQSPSNKVTEKGKDVELRCDPISGHTALYWYRQSLGQGLEFLIYFQGNSAPDKSGLPSDRFSAERTGGSVSTLTIQRTQQEDSAVYLCASSLVWSSYNEQFFGPGTRLTVL.

This sequence joins TRBV29-1 and TRBJ2-7, with TRBD1 matching 7 bases. This CDR3 comprises 13 residues. The germline gives CDR1 SQVTM, CDR2 ANQGSEA. V lost 7 bases and J lost 5; bases outside the gene matches: 11. CDR3 region: CSAARTGMNEQYF. As DNA, the CDR3 is TGCAGCGCTGCCCGGACAGGTATGAACGAGCAGTACTTC.

This chain connects TRBV27 to TRBJ1-5, with 12 bases identical to TRBD1. The V and J ends lost 6 bases and 1 base, in that order; junction bases with no gene match: 10. The CDR3 runs to 18 residues. Germline V CDR1 and CDR2: MNHEY, SMNVEV (reference sequence). For the CDR3, the DNA is TGTGCCAGCAGAAGGGGGACAGGGGGCTCGGGGAGCAATCAGCCCCAGCATTTT. Translated: CASRRGTGGSGSNQPQHF.

V is TRBV4-2 and J is TRBJ2-3; D possibly corresponds to TRBD2 (6 bases). The germline V gene has CDR1 LGHNA and CDR2 YNFKEQ. The CDR3 is 14 residues long. Trimming left V 3 bases short and J 3 bases short, with 10 bases between. The CDR3 loop reads CASSQRLETDTQYF. CDR3 DNA: TGTGCCAGCAGCCAGCGACTAGAAACAGATACGCAGTATTTT.

The chain couples TRBV21-1 to TRBJ2-3; the DNA was not used to check the table's D call, TRBD1. TRBV21-1 is a pseudogene segment. The CDR3 has 16 amino acids. The CDR3 region has the DNA TGTGCCAGCAGCAAAGGGGGAAACAGGGTAACAGATACGCAGTATTTT. Translating it yields CASSKGGNRVTDTQYF.

The chain uses TRBV28 and TRBJ2-7, with 10 bases fitting TRBD1. Germline V gene sequence: CDR1 MDHEN, CDR2 SYDVKM. CDR3 length: 13 amino acids. V trimming: 7 bases; J trimming: 3 bases; junction bases outside the gene matches: 3. This chain's CDR3 is CASKGQGIYEQYF. CDR3 coding DNA: TGTGCCAGCAAGGGACAGGGGATCTACGAGCAGTACTTC.

The chain recombines TRBV14 with TRBJ2-1; TRBD2 aligns across 7 bases. The CDR3 totals 16 residues. J lost 3 bases, V lost 7 bases, and 12 bases had no gene match. The germline CDR1 and CDR2 sequences are SGHDN and FVKESK. The CDR3 loop reads CASTSNYGGSYNEQFF. CDR3 DNA sequence: TGTGCCAGCACCTCCAATTACGGCGGGAGCTACAATGAGCAGTTCTTC.

V and J are TRBV5-1 and TRBJ2-7; no firm D call. CDR1 and CDR2 from the germline V gene are SGHRS and YFSETQ. This CDR3 comprises 17 residues. Trimming left V 0 bases short and J 0 bases short, with 16 bases between. The CDR3 sequence is CASSLGPLEVGSYEQYF. The CDR3 bases are TGCGCCAGCAGCTTGGGGCCCCTAGAGGTCGGCTCCTACGAGCAGTACTTC. The full variable domain, completed using reference TRBV5-1 and TRBJ2-7, is KAGVTQTPRYLIKTRGQQVTLSCSPISGHRSVSWYQQTPGQGLQFLFEYFSETQRNKGNFPGRFSGRQFSNSRSEMNVSTLELGDSALYLCASSLGPLEVGSYEQYFGPGTRLTVT.